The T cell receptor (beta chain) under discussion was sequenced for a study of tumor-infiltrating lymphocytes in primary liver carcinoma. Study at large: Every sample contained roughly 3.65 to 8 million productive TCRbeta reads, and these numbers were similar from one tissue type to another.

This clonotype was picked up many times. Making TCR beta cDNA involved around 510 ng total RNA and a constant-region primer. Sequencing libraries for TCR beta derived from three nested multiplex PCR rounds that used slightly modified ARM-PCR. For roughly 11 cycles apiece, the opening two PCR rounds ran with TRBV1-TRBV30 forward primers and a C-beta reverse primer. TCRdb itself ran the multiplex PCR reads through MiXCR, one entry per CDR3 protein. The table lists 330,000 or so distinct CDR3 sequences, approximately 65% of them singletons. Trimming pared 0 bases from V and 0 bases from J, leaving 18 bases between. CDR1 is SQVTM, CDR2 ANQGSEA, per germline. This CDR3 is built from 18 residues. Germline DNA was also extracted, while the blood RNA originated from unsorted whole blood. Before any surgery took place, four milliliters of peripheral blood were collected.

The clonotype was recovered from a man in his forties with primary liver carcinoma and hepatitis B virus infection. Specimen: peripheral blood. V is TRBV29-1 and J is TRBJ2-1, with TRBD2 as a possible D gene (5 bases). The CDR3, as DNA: TGCAGCGTTGAAGAAAGAGGGTCTAAGGTTGGCTCCTACAATGAGCAGTTCTTC. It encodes CSVEERGSKVGSYNEQFF.